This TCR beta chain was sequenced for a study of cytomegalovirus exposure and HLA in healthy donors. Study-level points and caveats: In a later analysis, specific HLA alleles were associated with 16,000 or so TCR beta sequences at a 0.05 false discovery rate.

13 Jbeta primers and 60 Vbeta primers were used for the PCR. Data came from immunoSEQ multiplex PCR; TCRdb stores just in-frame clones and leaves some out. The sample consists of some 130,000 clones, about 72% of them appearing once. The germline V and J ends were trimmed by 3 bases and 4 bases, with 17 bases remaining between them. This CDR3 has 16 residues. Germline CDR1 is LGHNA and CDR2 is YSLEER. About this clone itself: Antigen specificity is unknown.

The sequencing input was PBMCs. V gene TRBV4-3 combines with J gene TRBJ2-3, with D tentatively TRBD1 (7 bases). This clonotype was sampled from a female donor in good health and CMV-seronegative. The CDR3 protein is CASSQRGQINSDTQYF. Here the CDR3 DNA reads TGCGCCAGCAGCCAGCGGGGACAGATCAATTCAGATACGCAGTATTTT.